The 13 T cell receptor beta chains below were found in one sample sequenced in a study of T-cell memory formation after mild COVID-19. TCRdb reprocessed the 5' RACE reads via MiXCR and lists one record per CDR3 protein. Among around 300,000 distinct CDR3 sequences, roughly an eighth were seen once, and the ten largest hold around a fifth. Specimen: PBMCs or a T cell subset sorted from them (not recorded which). These receptors were taken from a man younger than 35 who had mild COVID-19 (a few samples of this study predate the infection). Cell type and time point are not known.

The V gene is TRBV6-6, the J gene TRBJ2-7; 11 nucleotides match TRBD1. CDR1 is MNHNY and CDR2 is SVGAGI in the germline V gene (reference sequence). The CDR3 extends over 18 amino acids. The trim removed 4 bases at V and 4 bases at J, leaving 15 bases unmatched. CDR3 protein: CASSSLWTGGKHLYEQYF. The CDR3 bases are TGTGCCAGCAGTTCCCTCTGGACAGGGGGCAAACACTTGTACGAGCAGTACTTC.

In this sample, this clonotype turned up a few times. The CDR3 nucleotides read TGTGCCAGCAGCCCTTACGGCCTCCGGGGGAGCACTGAAGCTTTCTTT. This codes for CASSPYGLRGSTEAFF. This chain joins TRBV6-2 or TRBV6-3 and TRBJ1-1; tentative D call: TRBD1 (5 bases). V lost 6 bases, J lost 4 bases, and 21 bases lay in between. This CDR3 contains 16 residues. Germline CDR1 is MNHEY and CDR2 is SVGEGT.

This clonotype has ten or more counts. The rearrangement uses TRBV27 and TRBJ2-1; TRBD2 aligns across 8 bases. The CDR3 covers 17 residues. Germline values: CDR1 MNHEY, CDR2 SMNVEV (reference sequence). V lost 1 base and J lost 5; bases outside the gene matches: 10. The CDR3, as DNA: TGTGCCAGCAGTTTATACCAGAGGACTAGCATTGACAATGAGCAGTTCTTC. Translation gives CASSLYQRTSIDNEQFF.

CDR3 sequence: CASSSTGTSGAHEQFF. Here the CDR3 DNA reads TGTGCCAGCAGCTCCACCGGGACGAGCGGGGCCCATGAGCAGTTCTTC. The chain couples TRBV6-2 or TRBV6-3 to TRBJ2-1; 7 nucleotides match TRBD2. V shed 6 bases, J shed 8 bases, and the junction held 16 bases outside the gene matches. The CDR3 spans 16 residues. From germline, CDR1 is MNHEY and CDR2 SVGEGT.

This clonotype was recorded many times. In nucleotides, the CDR3 is TGTGCCAGCAGCTTGGCAGGGTTGGTACACAATGAGCAGTTCTTC. Protein sequence: CASSLAGLVHNEQFF. The chain is built from TRBV5-5 and TRBJ2-1; TRBD1 might be the D (5 bases). The germline V gene encodes CDR1 SGHKS and CDR2 YYEKEE (reference sequence). The germline V and J ends were trimmed by 0 bases and 5 bases, with 12 bases remaining between them. CDR3 size: 15 residues.

The genes are TRBV12-3 or TRBV12-4 and TRBJ1-6; 10 nucleotides agree with TRBD1. Trimming at V came to 5 bases and at J to 5 bases, leaving 9 bases not matched to a gene. CDR3 size: 17 residues. CDR3 residues: CASSPSTGGVNNSPLHF. The CDR3 nucleotides read TGTGCCAGCAGTCCCTCGACAGGGGGCGTTAATAATTCACCCCTCCACTTT.

This clonotype appeared once. V is TRBV7-2 and J is TRBJ1-5; 7 positions agree with TRBD1. Looked up from germline, CDR1 is SGHTA and CDR2 is FQGNSA. This CDR3 is 19 amino acids long. V lost 1 base, J lost 0 bases, and 12 bases stayed unmatched. CDR3 amino acids: CASSLVGAGGSDSNQPQHF. CDR3 bases: TGTGCCAGCAGCTTAGTCGGGGCAGGGGGAAGTGATAGCAATCAGCCCCAGCATTTT. Full variable domain (missing parts from reference TRBV7-2 and TRBJ1-5): GAGVSQSPSNKVTEKGKDVELRCDPISGHTALYWYRQSLGQGLEFLIYFQGNSAPDKSGLPSDRFSAERTGGSVSTLTIQRTQQEDSAVYLCASSLVGAGGSDSNQPQHFGDGTRLSIL.

The chain links TRBV7-6 to TRBJ2-1; 11 nucleotides align to TRBD2. The CDR3 has 23 amino acids. Germline V gene data show CDR1 as SGHVS and CDR2 as FNYEAQ. V lost 1 base, J lost 5 bases, and 25 bases stayed unmatched. DNA of the CDR3: TGTGCCAGCAGCTTAGTGAGGATCGTCGGAAGGGATTTAGCGGGGGGGACCAACAATGAGCAGTTCTTC. Protein sequence: CASSLVRIVGRDLAGGTNNEQFF.

This clonotype appeared a few times. The V call is TRBV30, the J call TRBJ1-1; D perhaps matches TRBD1 (6 bases). CDR3 length equals 12 residues. Trimming took 5 bases from V and 7 from J, leaving 14 bases between them. CDR1 is GTSNPN and CDR2 is SVGIG in the germline V gene (reference sequence). The CDR3 loop is CAWARTVVEAFF. The CDR3 coding sequence is TGTGCCTGGGCCCGGACAGTGGTTGAAGCTTTCTTT.

CDR3 region: CASSYSTGSTEAFF. CDR3 DNA sequence: TGTGCCAGCAGTTACTCGACCGGGAGCACTGAAGCTTTCTTT. The chain is built from TRBV6-6 and TRBJ1-1; D is uncertain. Trimming cost V 0 bases and J 4 bases, with 9 bases left between them. This CDR3 has 14 residues. Germline V CDR1 and CDR2: MNHNY, SVGAGI (reference sequence).

This chain joins TRBV5-4 and TRBJ2-1; D perhaps matches TRBD1 (6 bases). The CDR3 length is 15 residues. Germline values: CDR1 SGHNT, CDR2 YYREEE (reference sequence). Trimming pared 6 bases from V and 7 bases from J, leaving 20 bases between. In DNA form, the CDR3 reads TGTGCCAGCACCACAACAGGGAGCCCGTGGAATGAGCAGTTCTTC. Amino acids: CASTTTGSPWNEQFF.

This clonotype has just a few counts. This chain connects TRBV4-3 to TRBJ1-5, with D unclear. Germline values: CDR1 LGHNA, CDR2 YSLEER. Trimming took off 1 base at V and 5 bases at J, with 12 bases between the two ends. The CDR3 extends over 15 amino acids. The CDR3 region has the DNA TGCGCCAGCAGCCAAGGCTTTAACAAAGATCAGCCCCAGCATTTT. Amino acids: CASSQGFNKDQPQHF.

The table lists this clonotype with a few counts. The chain is built from TRBV6-1 and TRBJ1-1; tentative D call: TRBD1 (6 bases). In germline, CDR1 is MNHNS, CDR2 SASEGT. The V gene lost 6 bases and the J gene lost 7 bases, with 15 bases spanning the gap. The CDR3 contains 13 residues. The CDR3: CASRILGAGEAFF. Written as DNA, the CDR3 is TGTGCCAGCAGAATACTGGGGGCAGGTGAAGCTTTCTTT.